A selection of T cell receptor beta chains follows, all from one sample in a study of patients and donors after allogeneic stem cell transplantation. MiXCR was run by TCRdb on the RT-PCR reads, yielding one entry per CDR3 protein. The sample lists 7,500 or so distinct CDR3 sequences; around 10% were seen once. Source material: blood, either unsorted or a sorted T cell fraction (not recorded which). These receptors were taken from a human donor who was either an allogeneic HSCT recipient or a stem cell or donor lymphocyte infusion donor (not recorded which). It is not recorded whose cells these are; they may come from a transplant donor. The CDR3 runs from the conserved cysteine through the conserved F or W. The order of the fields is CDR3 protein, CDR3 length, J gene, V gene, D gene, clone size. A D gene is named only where the DNA matches it firmly. The listing skips clone size in some rows; elsewhere it reads once, few, many or a size class.

CDR3: CSARKGNSNTEAFF
length: 14
J: TRBJ1-1
V: TRBV20-1
D: -
size: many

CDR3: CASSLGGSTEAFF
length: 13
J: TRBJ1-1
V: TRBV7-9
D: -
size: few

CDR3: CSASPLRTNTGELFF
length: 15
J: TRBJ2-2
V: TRBV20-1
D: -
size: -

CDR3: CSAEGARSYEQYF
length: 13
J: TRBJ2-7
V: TRBV20-1
D: TRBD1
size: -

CDR3: CASSRSGNTEAFF
length: 13
J: TRBJ1-1
V: TRBV5-6
D: -
size: few

CDR3: CASSRGQAAYEQYF
length: 14
J: TRBJ2-7
V: TRBV19
D: TRBD1
size: few

CDR3: CASSPTGGLGYGYTF
length: 15
J: TRBJ1-2
V: TRBV5-1
D: TRBD1
size: -

CDR3: CSANGGYEQYF
length: 11
J: TRBJ2-7
V: TRBV20-1
D: -
size: few

CDR3: CASTNTDTQYF
length: 11
J: TRBJ2-3
V: TRBV6-2/TRBV6-3
D: -
size: -

CDR3: CASSLSAGFQPQHF
length: 14
J: TRBJ1-5
V: TRBV12-3/TRBV12-4
D: -
size: many

CDR3: CASLLAVNEQFF
length: 12
J: TRBJ2-1
V: TRBV6-1
D: -
size: few

CDR3: CSARARSNTEAFF
length: 13
J: TRBJ1-1
V: TRBV20-1
D: -
size: many

CDR3: CASSLSRRGGETQYF
length: 15
J: TRBJ2-5
V: TRBV12-3/TRBV12-4
D: -
size: -

CDR3: CASRPDGIQETQYF
length: 14
J: TRBJ2-5
V: TRBV6-1
D: -
size: -

CDR3: CASSNRDRGSNSPLHF
length: 16
J: TRBJ1-6
V: TRBV6-2/TRBV6-3
D: TRBD1
size: many

CDR3: CASRPGTAHNSPLHF
length: 15
J: TRBJ1-6
V: TRBV2
D: TRBD1
size: many

CDR3: CASRPPGSNYGYTF
length: 14
J: TRBJ1-2
V: TRBV6-5
D: -
size: many

CDR3: CASSQNPGANVLTF
length: 14
J: TRBJ2-6
V: TRBV3-1
D: -
size: -

CDR3: CAISRRQDEAFF
length: 12
J: TRBJ1-1
V: TRBV10-3
D: -
size: many

CDR3: CASTDRDEQYF
length: 11
J: TRBJ2-7
V: TRBV6-2/TRBV6-3
D: TRBD1
size: few

CDR3: CASSLSAGGNNEQFF
length: 15
J: TRBJ2-1
V: TRBV12-3/TRBV12-4
D: TRBD2
size: many

CDR3: CASSSWGTGYYNSPLHF
length: 17
J: TRBJ1-6
V: TRBV27
D: TRBD1
size: many

CDR3: CASSPIRTGDRTDTQYF
length: 17
J: TRBJ2-3
V: TRBV3-2
D: -
size: few

CDR3: CASSPRQSSYNEQFF
length: 15
J: TRBJ2-1
V: TRBV18
D: -
size: many

CDR3: CASSGLGSYEQYF
length: 13
J: TRBJ2-7
V: TRBV5-6
D: -
size: many

CDR3: CALSGGPNTEAFF
length: 13
J: TRBJ1-1
V: TRBV2
D: -
size: many

CDR3: CASSHSNQPQHF
length: 12
J: TRBJ1-5
V: TRBV11-2
D: -
size: many

CDR3: CASSKEDLVKYF
length: 12
J: TRBJ2-5
V: TRBV6-5
D: -
size: -

CDR3: CASSFPGNSPLHF
length: 13
J: TRBJ1-6
V: TRBV12-3/TRBV12-4
D: -
size: many

CDR3: CASSAAGSTSTDTQYF
length: 16
J: TRBJ2-3
V: TRBV9
D: -
size: -

CDR3: CASELAASGTDTQYF
length: 15
J: TRBJ2-3
V: TRBV6-2/TRBV6-3
D: TRBD2
size: -

CDR3: CASSPATGTLNTGELFF
length: 17
J: TRBJ2-2
V: TRBV18
D: -
size: few

CDR3: CSVYGGRNTGELFF
length: 14
J: TRBJ2-2
V: TRBV20-1
D: -
size: -

CDR3: CASSQDTRDRGTDTQYF
length: 17
J: TRBJ2-3
V: TRBV3-1
D: TRBD1
size: large

CDR3: CASSPTGNLAKNIQYF
length: 16
J: TRBJ2-4
V: TRBV14
D: -
size: few

CDR3: CSATSPGTGDGYTF
length: 14
J: TRBJ1-2
V: TRBV20-1
D: TRBD1
size: many

CDR3: CASSHLLRSNTEAFF
length: 15
J: TRBJ1-1
V: TRBV3-1
D: -
size: many

CDR3: CASSEDRVKFF
length: 11
J: TRBJ2-1
V: TRBV6-1
D: -
size: many

CDR3: CSAVAGGTTDTQYF
length: 14
J: TRBJ2-3
V: TRBV20-1
D: TRBD2
size: -

CDR3: CASGTASEYGYTF
length: 13
J: TRBJ1-2
V: TRBV6-5
D: -
size: many

CDR3: CSAQTGSSYNEQFF
length: 14
J: TRBJ2-1
V: TRBV20-1
D: -
size: many

CDR3: CASSLGSSYEQYF
length: 13
J: TRBJ2-7
V: TRBV12-3/TRBV12-4
D: -
size: many

CDR3: CASIGQFGGTDTQYF
length: 15
J: TRBJ2-3
V: TRBV5-1
D: TRBD2
size: -

CDR3: CASSQTRDRDGGYTF
length: 15
J: TRBJ1-2
V: TRBV14
D: TRBD1
size: -

CDR3: CASSIPSRWGNYGYTF
length: 16
J: TRBJ1-2
V: TRBV19
D: -
size: -

CDR3: CASSVRTPPGGYTF
length: 14
J: TRBJ1-2
V: TRBV3-1
D: -
size: many

CDR3: CASSAGPPNDNEQFF
length: 15
J: TRBJ2-1
V: TRBV27
D: -
size: few

CDR3: CASTSGDSYNEQFF
length: 14
J: TRBJ2-1
V: TRBV5-1
D: -
size: -

CDR3: CASSAQGKAGELFF
length: 14
J: TRBJ2-2
V: TRBV5-4
D: -
size: large

CDR3: CSARDNSGPYNEQFF
length: 15
J: TRBJ2-1
V: TRBV20-1
D: -
size: few

CDR3: CASSPGQGDGYTF
length: 13
J: TRBJ1-2
V: TRBV5-1
D: TRBD1
size: many

CDR3: CASSLLTGALNTEAFF
length: 16
J: TRBJ1-1
V: TRBV7-2
D: TRBD1
size: many